One and the same sample provided the 23 T cell receptor beta chains below, sequenced in a study of PD-1 blockade in classical Hodgkin lymphoma (dated by TCRdb to 2019 to 2021). The sample's time point, from its label and the paper: cycle 2 day 1 (C2D1) of nivolumab. Every trial patient had relapsed after autologous stem cell transplantation, and cohorts A, B and C differed in prior brentuximab vedotin exposure. The protocol used for the library was the immunoSEQ multiplex PCR assay. What TCRdb holds here is the immuneACCESS table cut down to in-frame rearrangements. Part of the clones is not present; checked against another copy, under half of the missing clones reflect an unresolved V gene, and the others are unexplained. This sample is represented by 100,000 to 130,000 clones; roughly nine tenths of them were singletons. The ten top clones hold about 20% of the sample. The material sequenced was peripheral blood mononuclear cells (PBMCs), taken before the second cycle of nivolumab. The receptors derive from a human donor with classical Hodgkin lymphoma.

The V and J genes are TRBV5-4 and TRBJ2-7; D gene unclear. CDR3 length equals 14 residues. CDR1 and CDR2 from the germline V gene are SGHNT and YYREEE (reference sequence). V dropped 1 base and J dropped 2 bases, with 10 bases sitting between them. The CDR3 bases are TGTGCCAGCAGCTTGAATGTCGGACCCTACGAGCAGTACTTC. Protein: CASSLNVGPYEQYF. Full variable domain (missing parts from reference TRBV5-4 and TRBJ2-7): ETGVTQSPTHLIKTRGQQVTLRCSSQSGHNTVSWYQQALGQGPQFIFQYYREEENGRGNFPPRFSGLQFPNYSSELNVNALELDDSALYLCASSLNVGPYEQYFGPGTRLTVT.

The chain links TRBV29-1 to TRBJ1-2; D unclear. The germline V gene has CDR1 SQVTM and CDR2 ANQGSEA. CDR3 length: 12 residues. V lost 0 bases and J lost 6, with 8 bases in between. The CDR3 here is CSVEDPTHGYTF. The CDR3 DNA is TGCAGCGTTGAAGATCCGACTCATGGCTACACCTTC.

The chain uses TRBV5-6 and TRBJ2-1, with TRBD2 matching over 13 bases. With 3 bases clipped from V and 3 bases from J, the junction kept 6 bases outside the gene matches. Germline CDR1 SGHDT, CDR2 YYEEEE. The length of the CDR3 is 17 residues. CDR3 nucleotide sequence: TGTGCCAGCAGCTATTCGGGACTAGCGGGGAGCTACAATGAGCAGTTCTTC. Translation gives CASSYSGLAGSYNEQFF.

This chain uses TRBV18 with TRBJ2-3; D is perhaps TRBD2 (7 bases). Germline assignment: CDR1 KGHSH and CDR2 LQKENI. The CDR3 covers 17 residues. Trimming cost V 3 bases and J 2 bases, with 18 bases left between them. The chain's CDR3 is CASSPIPTGTNTDTQYF. Written as DNA, the CDR3 is TGTGCCAGCTCACCGATCCCAACAGGGACTAACACAGATACGCAGTATTTT.

The V gene is TRBV4-1, the J gene TRBJ1-2, with D tentatively TRBD1 (5 bases). Germline CDR1 and CDR2: MGHRA and YSYEKL. Trimming cost V 0 bases and J 7 bases, with 15 bases left between them. The CDR3 length is 15 residues. CDR3 protein: CASSQDQGRAIGYTF. CDR3 coding DNA: TGCGCCAGCAGCCAAGATCAAGGCAGGGCGATTGGCTACACCTTC.

This clone occurred once. The J gene is TRBJ2-5, the V gene TRBV11-2; a possible D gene is TRBD2 (6 bases). V gave up 4 bases and J gave up 2 bases, with 8 bases separating them. Germline V gene sequence: CDR1 SGHAT, CDR2 FQNNGV. The length of the CDR3 is 13 residues. The CDR3: CASSWDLQETQYF. CDR3 DNA sequence: TGTGCCAGCAGCTGGGACTTACAAGAGACCCAGTACTTC.

V and J are TRBV10-3 and TRBJ2-7; no firm D call. The CDR3 has 12 amino acids. The V gene's germline CDR1 is ENHRY and CDR2 SYGVKD. Deletions cut 4 bases from V and 2 bases from J, with 6 bases between. The CDR3 sequence is CAISGHPYEQYF. The CDR3 coding sequence is TGTGCCATCAGTGGCCATCCCTACGAGCAGTACTTC.

V usage is TRBV25-1 and J usage is TRBJ2-7, with a tentative D call TRBD2 (5 bases). V shed 1 base and J shed 5 bases, with 9 bases lying between them. Germline lookup yields CDR1 MGHDK and CDR2 SYGVNS. CDR3 length: 13 residues. The chain's CDR3 is CASSELEGDEQYF. The CDR3 DNA follows: TGTGCCAGCAGTGAATTAGAGGGTGACGAGCAGTACTTC.

CDR3 bases: TGTGCCAGTAGTATTGGGATAGACAGGGGAGGGTATGGGGCCAACGTCCTGACTTTC. This gives the protein CASSIGIDRGGYGANVLTF. This rearrangement joins TRBV19 to TRBJ2-6; TRBD1 might be the D (8 bases). Germline V lookup: CDR1 LNHDA, CDR2 SQIVND (reference sequence). Between the trimmed V and J ends, which lost 3 bases and 3 bases, there was a span of 21 bases. The CDR3 runs 19 residues.

This chain connects TRBV18 to TRBJ2-3, with 7 bases that match TRBD2. CDR1 and CDR2 (germline): KGHSH, LQKENI. J was trimmed by 4 bases and V by 3 bases; bases with no gene match: 4. CDR3 length equals 14 residues. The CDR3 nucleotides read TGTGCCAGCTCACCCTCAGCGGGGCCAGATACGCAGTATTTT. It yields the protein CASSPSAGPDTQYF.

CDR3 DNA sequence: TGTGCCAGTAGTATCTCGGACGGAAGCCACCAGTACTTC. Translating gives CASSISDGSHQYF. The rearrangement links TRBV19 to TRBJ2-7; no firm D call. Germline CDR1 and CDR2: LNHDA and SQIVND (reference sequence). The CDR3 totals 13 residues. V shed 3 bases and J shed 10 bases, with 16 bases lying between them.

The V call is TRBV25-1, the J call TRBJ1-2; D perhaps matches TRBD1 (5 bases). With 2 bases removed from V and 5 bases from J, the gap between germline ends came to 12 bases. The V gene's germline CDR1 is MGHDK and CDR2 SYGVNS. The length of the CDR3 is 14 residues. The CDR3 is CASSEQGEGYGYTF. CDR3 nucleotides: TGTGCCAGCAGTGAACAGGGTGAGGGTTATGGCTACACCTTC.

The chain joins TRBV7-6 to TRBJ2-2, with 10 bases aligning to TRBD2. The germline CDR1 and CDR2 sequences are SGHVS and FNYEAQ. The length of the CDR3 is 16 residues. The ends lost 2 bases at V and 7 bases at J; junction bases unmatched: 7. The DNA of the CDR3 is TGTGCCAGCAGCTTATCTACTAGCGGGATTAGCGGGGAGCTGTTTTTT. This gives the protein CASSLSTSGISGELFF.

The J gene is TRBJ2-3, the V gene TRBV7-9, with 7 bases that match TRBD1. V was pared by 2 bases and J by 5 bases, with 10 bases of the junction left unmatched. The V gene's germline CDR1 is SEHNR and CDR2 FQNEAQ (reference sequence). This CDR3 has 16 residues. The CDR3 here is CASSLIPTGLGDTQYF. The CDR3 DNA reads as TGTGCCAGCAGCTTAATCCCGACAGGGCTTGGAGATACGCAGTATTTT.

The genes are TRBV25-1 and TRBJ1-2, with D uncertain. The germline V and J ends were trimmed by 4 bases and 4 bases, with 13 bases remaining between them. The CDR3 covers 14 residues. Germline V gene sequence: CDR1 MGHDK, CDR2 SYGVNS. In nucleotides, the CDR3 is TGTGCCAGCAGTGCCGGGTCCAAGCTCTATGGCTACACCTTC. This translates into CASSAGSKLYGYTF.

The chain uses TRBV19 and TRBJ1-5; no clear D. The V gene's germline CDR1 is LNHDA and CDR2 SQIVND (reference sequence). Trimming stripped 3 bases from V and 1 base from J, with 10 bases between. This CDR3 comprises 15 residues. The CDR3 bases are TGTGCCAGTAGTATTTGGCCGGACAGCAATCAGCCCCAGCATTTT. It codes for CASSIWPDSNQPQHF.

The V gene is TRBV19, the J gene TRBJ2-1; D is unclear. The CDR3 is 11 residues long. CDR1 and CDR2 (germline): LNHDA, SQIVND (reference sequence). V lost 4 bases and J lost 6, with 4 bases in between. In nucleotides, the CDR3 is TGTGCCAGTAGTAACACCAATGAGCAGTTCTTC. Protein sequence: CASSNTNEQFF.

Only a few counts were recorded for this clone. Written as DNA, the CDR3 is TGTGCCAGCAGCTTAGCGCCACTGTATGGCTACACCTTC. Its protein product is CASSLAPLYGYTF. The V gene is TRBV7-2, the J gene TRBJ1-2; D remains unclear. CDR1 SGHTA and CDR2 FQGNSA come from the germline V gene. The V and J ends lost 0 bases and 5 bases respectively, with 7 bases between them. The CDR3 is 13 residues long.

The chain employs TRBV7-9 and TRBJ2-7; D might be TRBD2 (6 bases). The germline gives CDR1 SEHNR, CDR2 FQNEAQ (reference sequence). The CDR3 totals 15 residues. V shed 5 bases and J shed 5 bases, with 19 bases lying between them. The CDR3 region is CASSPPGLGWDEQYF. DNA of the CDR3: TGTGCCAGCAGCCCCCCGGGACTGGGGTGGGACGAGCAGTACTTC.

V and J are TRBV23-1 and TRBJ2-1; no definite D call. TRBV23-1 is classed as an ORF, of uncertain function. The CDR3 extends over 11 amino acids. Between the trimmed V and J ends, which lost 6 bases and 6 bases, there was a span of 6 bases. The CDR3 is CASRLSNEQFF. Written as DNA, the CDR3 is TGCGCCAGCAGGTTGAGCAATGAGCAGTTCTTC.

The V call is TRBV11-2, the J call TRBJ2-7; D may match TRBD1 or TRBD2 (5 bases each). CDR1 SGHAT and CDR2 FQNNGV come from the germline V gene. V shed 5 bases and J shed 2 bases, with 16 bases lying between them. The CDR3 consists of 15 residues. CDR3 in DNA: TGTGCCAGCAGCCCAAAGGGACGGGTGACCTACGAGCAGTACTTC. Its translation is CASSPKGRVTYEQYF.

The V gene is TRBV18, the J gene TRBJ2-2; D unclear. CDR3 length: 13 residues. Germline-derived CDR1 and CDR2 are KGHSH and LQKENI. The V gene lost 2 bases and the J gene lost 4 bases, with 5 bases spanning the gap. The CDR3 region is CASSPGRTGELFF. CDR3 DNA sequence: TGTGCCAGCTCACCAGGGCGCACCGGGGAGCTGTTTTTT.

The V and J genes are TRBV9 and TRBJ2-3; D is uncertain. The germline V and J ends were trimmed by 3 bases and 4 bases, with 9 bases remaining between them. Germline lookup yields CDR1 SGDLS and CDR2 YYNGEE. This CDR3 is 13 amino acids long. The CDR3 loop reads CASSADSADTQYF. The CDR3 region has the DNA TGTGCCAGCAGCGCCGACTCGGCAGATACGCAGTATTTT.